What follows are 25 T cell receptor beta chains derived from one specimen sequenced in a study of blood T cell repertoires in COVID-19. Profiled with immunoSEQ multiplex PCR; TCRdb holds only in-frame clones, not every one. Seen here are around 180,000 clones, 82% observed once, and the top ten hold roughly 5%. Material: peripheral blood. These receptors were collected from a woman aged 25 to 45 with acute or convalescent COVID-19.

The rearrangement uses TRBV27 and TRBJ1-3, with D tentatively TRBD1 (6 bases). Germline lookup yields CDR1 MNHEY and CDR2 SMNVEV (reference sequence). V was shortened by 6 bases and J by 7 bases, with 13 bases between the two germline ends. The CDR3 has 13 amino acids. CDR3 in amino acids: CASSTGHRNTIYF. The DNA of the CDR3 is TGTGCCAGCAGCACGGGACATCGGAACACCATATATTTT.

This chain connects TRBV6-5 to TRBJ1-1; 7 positions match TRBD1. The V segment lost 4 bases and the J segment 10 bases; nucleotides outside the gene matches: 9. The CDR3 length is 13 residues. The germline V gene encodes CDR1 MNHEY and CDR2 SVGAGI. In DNA form, the CDR3 reads TGTGCCAGCAGTTTGAGACAGGGAGGCGTAGCTTTCTTT. Translated, it gives CASSLRQGGVAFF.

The chain is built from TRBV27 and TRBJ2-7; TRBD1 agrees at 7 bases. The CDR3 has 13 residues. The germline gives CDR1 MNHEY, CDR2 SMNVEV (reference sequence). Trimming removed 3 bases from V and 6 bases from J; junction bases left unmatched: 5. This chain's CDR3 is CASSFGQAREQYF. CDR3 bases: TGTGCCAGCAGTTTCGGACAGGCTCGCGAGCAGTACTTC.

This clone was counted a few times. The chain carries TRBV27 and TRBJ2-3; weak D call: TRBD2 (5 bases). V lost 5 bases, J lost 4 bases, and 10 bases lay in between. Germline V gene data show CDR1 as MNHEY and CDR2 as SMNVEV (reference sequence). The CDR3 has 13 residues. The CDR3 spells CASSLLVSDTQYF. The CDR3 nucleotides read TGTGCCAGCAGTCTACTAGTTTCAGATACGCAGTATTTT.

V usage is TRBV19 and J usage is TRBJ2-1, with D tentatively TRBD2 (5 bases). Germline CDR1 is LNHDA and CDR2 is SQIVND (reference sequence). V was pared by 5 bases and J by 7 bases, with 15 bases between. This CDR3 has 14 residues. The CDR3 reads CASSFPVRANEQFF. The CDR3 coding sequence is TGTGCCAGTAGTTTCCCGGTGCGGGCTAATGAGCAGTTCTTC.

This clone has just one count. The CDR3 bases are TGTGCCACCAGGGGTCCAGGGAACGAGCAGTACTTC. Translation: CATRGPGNEQYF. The chain has TRBV24-1 and TRBJ2-7; D may be TRBD1 (5 bases). Germline V CDR1 and CDR2: KGHDR, SFDVKD. This CDR3 is 12 amino acids long. V dropped 7 bases and J dropped 5 bases, with 11 bases sitting between them.

The chain links TRBV28 to TRBJ1-1, with D maybe TRBD1 (6 bases). The germline V gene has CDR1 MDHEN and CDR2 SYDVKM. V was pared by 7 bases and J by 0 bases, with 12 bases between. The length of the CDR3 is 14 residues. Written as DNA, the CDR3 is TGTGCCAGCACCGCAGGGGCAGTGAACACTGAAGCTTTCTTT. This encodes CASTAGAVNTEAFF.

V gene TRBV19 combines with J gene TRBJ1-4; 8 bases fit TRBD1. The CDR3 spans 14 residues. The trim removed 3 bases at V and 10 bases at J, leaving 7 bases unmatched. In germline, CDR1 is LNHDA, CDR2 SQIVND (reference sequence). In nucleotides, the CDR3 is TGTGCCAGTAGTATTGGACAGGGATTCCGAAAACTGTTTTTT. Protein: CASSIGQGFRKLFF.

The sample holds a few counts of this clone. The chain couples TRBV6-2 or TRBV6-3 to TRBJ2-5, with 7 bases that match TRBD1. V lost 8 bases and J lost 0; bases outside the gene matches: 12. The CDR3 length is 16 residues. Germline V gene lookup returns CDR1 MNHEY and CDR2 SVGEGT. CDR3 coding DNA: TGTGCCAGCGGTTGGGACAGTACTACGAACCAAGAGACCCAGTACTTC. Its translation is CASGWDSTTNQETQYF.

The V and J genes are TRBV6-1 and TRBJ1-5; D ambiguous. The CDR3 has 11 residues. The V gene's germline CDR1 is MNHNS and CDR2 SASEGT. With 3 bases removed from V and 9 bases from J, the gap between germline ends came to 6 bases. The CDR3 sequence: CASSEFGPQHF. CDR3 sequence (DNA): TGTGCCAGCAGTGAGTTCGGGCCCCAGCATTTT.

J is TRBJ1-1 and V is TRBV2; no reliable D call. CDR1 SNHLY and CDR2 FYNNEI come from the germline V gene. Between the trimmed V and J ends, which lost 5 bases and 5 bases, there was a span of 15 bases. The CDR3 covers 14 residues. The CDR3 coding sequence is TGTGCCAGCAGTCTCCCCCGGGGAGGTACTGAAGCTTTCTTT. Residues: CASSLPRGGTEAFF.

This chain joins TRBV16 and TRBJ2-5; TRBD1 agrees at 12 bases. V lost 4 bases, J lost 1 base, and 10 bases stayed unmatched. This CDR3 is built from 18 residues. Germline-derived CDR1 and CDR2 are KGHSY and FQNENV. The CDR3 DNA sequence: TGTGCCAGCAGCCCAAACCCCCGGGACAGGGGGCGCCAAGAGACCCAGTACTTC. It encodes CASSPNPRDRGRQETQYF.

V and J are TRBV30 and TRBJ1-5; 9 nucleotides line up with TRBD1. Germline V gene lookup returns CDR1 GTSNPN and CDR2 SVGIG (reference sequence). The V segment lost 0 bases and the J segment 6 bases; nucleotides outside the gene matches: 6. The CDR3 runs to 15 residues. CDR3 region: CAWSVPTTGGQPQHF. The CDR3 nucleotides read TGTGCCTGGAGTGTACCGACGACAGGGGGTCAGCCCCAGCATTTT.

The chain couples TRBV27 to TRBJ2-2; D may be TRBD2 (5 bases). The CDR3 extends over 14 amino acids. From germline, CDR1 is MNHEY and CDR2 SMNVEV (reference sequence). V dropped 7 bases and J dropped 3 bases, with 12 bases sitting between them. The CDR3 coding sequence is TGTGCCAGCACCATCGGACTCGACACCGGGGAGCTGTTTTTT. It codes for CASTIGLDTGELFF.

The chain recombines TRBV24-1 with TRBJ2-4, with 10 bases that match TRBD1. Germline V gives CDR1 KGHDR, CDR2 SFDVKD. V lost 9 bases to trimming and J lost 9 bases; unmatched junction nucleotides: 4. This CDR3 spans 12 amino acids. CDR3 sequence reads: CATGGDRGIQYF. The CDR3 DNA is TGTGCCACCGGGGGGGACAGGGGCATTCAGTACTTC.

This chain links TRBV2 with TRBJ1-4, with D tentatively TRBD1 (5 bases). The length of the CDR3 is 15 residues. V was shortened by 7 bases and J by 4 bases, with 16 bases between the two germline ends. Germline assignment: CDR1 SNHLY and CDR2 FYNNEI. CDR3: CASNGAGTFNEKLFF. The CDR3 DNA follows: TGTGCCAGCAATGGGGCCGGGACTTTTAATGAAAAACTGTTTTTT.

This chain uses TRBV5-4 with TRBJ1-3; 9 positions match TRBD1. V trimming: 0 bases; J trimming: 6 bases; junction bases outside the gene matches: 1. Germline V gene lookup returns CDR1 SGHNT and CDR2 YYREEE (reference sequence). The CDR3 is made up of 14 amino acids. CDR3: CASSLGDRANTIYF. CDR3 DNA: TGTGCCAGCAGCTTGGGGGACAGGGCAAACACCATATATTTT.

The chain uses TRBV11-2 and TRBJ1-1; D perhaps matches TRBD1 (5 bases). Trimming removed 0 bases from V and 3 bases from J, with 11 bases in between. From germline, CDR1 is SGHAT and CDR2 FQNNGV. The CDR3 is made up of 15 amino acids. The CDR3 sequence is CASSLDHRGYTEAFF. The CDR3 nucleotides are TGTGCCAGCAGCTTAGATCATCGGGGGTACACTGAAGCTTTCTTT. Variable domain in full (rest from reference TRBV11-2 and TRBJ1-1): EAGVAQSPRYKIIEKRQSVAFWCNPISGHATLYWYQQILGQGPKLLIQFQNNGVVDDSQLPKDRFSAERLKGVDSTLKIQPAKLEDSAVYLCASSLDHRGYTEAFFGQGTRLTVV.

The chain has TRBV6-5 and TRBJ1-6; D gene ambiguous. This CDR3 contains 15 residues. Germline V gives CDR1 MNHEY, CDR2 SVGAGI. Trimming took off 2 bases at V and 3 bases at J, with 8 bases between the two ends. The chain's CDR3 is CASSYGPDYNSPLHF. The CDR3 bases are TGTGCCAGCAGTTACGGGCCAGACTATAATTCACCCCTCCACTTT.

This rearrangement joins TRBV25-1 to TRBJ1-2, with D unclear. Germline CDR1 and CDR2: MGHDK and SYGVNS. The CDR3 has 12 residues. V gave up 8 bases and J gave up 4 bases, with 11 bases separating them. CDR3 nucleotides: TGTGCCAGCCATAGTAATCCCTATGGCTACACCTTC. It translates to CASHSNPYGYTF.

This sequence joins TRBV7-9 and TRBJ2-1; 9 nucleotides match TRBD1. Germline V gives CDR1 SEHNR, CDR2 FQNEAQ (reference sequence). V lost 5 bases to trimming and J lost 5 bases; unmatched junction nucleotides: 4. The CDR3 extends over 14 amino acids. The CDR3 DNA reads as TGTGCCAGCAGCACAGGGGGCGGACACAATGAGCAGTTCTTC. Translating gives CASSTGGGHNEQFF.

This sequence joins TRBV11-1 and TRBJ1-1, with D tentatively TRBD1 (6 bases). This CDR3 has 14 amino acids. Germline V gene lookup returns CDR1 SGHAT and CDR2 FQDESV (reference sequence). Trimming took off 5 bases at V and 6 bases at J, with 16 bases between the two ends. The CDR3 sequence is CASSRYFSGAEAFF. CDR3 sequence (DNA): TGTGCCAGCAGCCGATATTTTTCAGGGGCTGAAGCTTTCTTT.

This chain links TRBV14 with TRBJ2-1; 8 bases match TRBD2. The germline V gene has CDR1 SGHDN and CDR2 FVKESK. CDR3 length: 15 residues. V lost 4 bases, J lost 4 bases, and 6 bases stayed unmatched. The CDR3 loop reads CASSRRLAIYNEQFF. CDR3 DNA sequence: TGTGCCAGCAGCCGACGACTAGCGATATACAATGAGCAGTTCTTC.

This clone was counted once. CDR3 bases: TGCAGCGTTGAGACAGCTAATCAGCCCCAGCATTTT. This translates into CSVETANQPQHF. J is TRBJ1-5 and V is TRBV29-1, with TRBD1 as a possible D gene (5 bases). This CDR3 is 12 amino acids long. CDR1 and CDR2 (germline): SQVTM, ANQGSEA. V shed 3 bases and J shed 4 bases, with 7 bases lying between them.

The chain links TRBV6-6 to TRBJ1-5; 10 bases agree with TRBD1. The CDR3 totals 14 residues. The trim removed 2 bases at V and 5 bases at J, leaving 0 bases unmatched. CDR1 and CDR2 from the germline V gene are MNHNY and SVGAGI (reference sequence). CDR3 DNA: TGTGCCAGCAGTTACGGGACAGGGGATCAGCCCCAGCATTTT. The encoded protein is CASSYGTGDQPQHF.